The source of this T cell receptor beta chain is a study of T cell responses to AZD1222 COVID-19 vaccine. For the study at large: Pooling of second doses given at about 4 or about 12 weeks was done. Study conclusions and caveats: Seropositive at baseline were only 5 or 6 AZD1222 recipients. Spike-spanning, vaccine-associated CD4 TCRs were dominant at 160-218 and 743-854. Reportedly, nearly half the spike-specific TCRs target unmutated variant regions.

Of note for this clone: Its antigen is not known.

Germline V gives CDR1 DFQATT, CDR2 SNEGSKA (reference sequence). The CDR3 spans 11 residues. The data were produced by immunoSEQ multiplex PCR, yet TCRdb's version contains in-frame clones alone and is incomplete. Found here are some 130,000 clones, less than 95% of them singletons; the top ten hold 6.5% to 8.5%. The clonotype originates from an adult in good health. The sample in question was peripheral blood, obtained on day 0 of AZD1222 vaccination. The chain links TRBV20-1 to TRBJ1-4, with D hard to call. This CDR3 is CTTATNEKLFF. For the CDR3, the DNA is TGCACAACGGCAACTAATGAAAAACTGTTTTTT.